The T cell receptor beta chain under discussion was sequenced for a study of cytomegalovirus exposure and HLA in healthy donors (dated by TCRdb to about 2017). With regard to the full study: According to an earlier analysis of a few hundred of the donors, about 190 million T cells yielded over 90 million unique TCR beta sequences and about 300 Gb of sequence data. An early release that covered about 600 HLA-typed donors contained about 290 gigabases of sequencing data and about 84 million unique TCR sequences. Among the approximately 420 genotyped donors, around 81% belonged to the genetic ancestry cluster associated with self-reported Caucasian donors. The study aimed to test whether signatures of past pathogen exposure could be identified by cataloging public T cell receptors. The study profiled the T cell repertoires of under 700 subjects by immunosequencing and related them to cytomegalovirus serostatus. In addition to the first cohort of roughly 700 subjects, a separate validation cohort of about 120 different subjects was used. To predict cytomegalovirus infection status, the study brought together high-throughput TCR immunosequencing, statistical association of individual TCRs with disease status, and machine learning. A later analysis re-analyzed previously published TCR beta repertoires from 650 to 800 donors and added high-resolution HLA genotyping to study TCR occurrence patterns. Rather than using new phenotypic data, the later analysis identified candidate immune exposures from TCR beta sequences and from how often those sequences occurred across donors. To decide whether each TCR beta V gene segment behaved as functional or pseudogenic, an earlier analysis of several hundred of the donors relied on high-throughput TCR beta sequencing. Donor age, sex, ethnicity and CMV serostatus were compiled alongside the repertoire data. A later genetic analysis took genome-wide SNP genotypes for about three fifths of the 666 donors and used that subset as a discovery cohort. Every repertoire in the discovery cohort had been generated on one and the same sequencing platform. Class I and class II HLA loci were covered by the typing at four-digit resolution. Typing coverage varied by locus: roughly 620-630 donors for A, B, C, DRB1 and DQB1; approximately 520 for DQA1; about 600 for DPA1; around 450 for DPB1. About five DR-DQ haplotypes were treated as single units for association and clustering because of strong linkage in the cohort. On average, roughly 240,000 unique TCR beta nucleotide sequences were sequenced per donor among a few hundred genotyped donors of the cohort, with around 19% of those sequences being non-productive.

The cohort consisted of 600 to 750 healthy bone marrow donors. At the time of sampling, every cohort member was nominally healthy, though immune exposures that went unrecorded were likely present. The donor tested CMV seronegative, placing the donor among the roughly 340 seronegative members of the cohort. A peripheral blood sample was collected from each donor, and TCR beta sequencing was performed on peripheral blood mononuclear cells. The Qiagen DNeasy Blood Extraction Kit was used to extract genomic DNA from the blood cell samples. Details on this clone: The antigen it recognizes is unknown. No base quality values were provided; no much bigger clone lies one nucleotide off.

Overall results and qualifications from the work: Only TCR beta chains were sequenced in this cohort, and the absence of alpha or paired-chain data limited detectable features. In vitro tests confirmed that a few of the cytomegalovirus-associated TCR beta chains recognize cytomegalovirus antigens. Because counts were too low, seventeen rarely observed V segments, including chromosome 9 orphons, were left out of the earlier analysis of some 640 of the donors. An earlier analysis of around 500 of the donors showed that most TCR beta V segments appeared in productive rearrangements either about 90% or about 30% of the time, which broadly matched IMGT annotations. At a false discovery rate of 0.05, a later analysis linked about 17,000 TCR beta sequences to specific HLA alleles. Several of the top co-occurrence clusters appeared to be linked to parvovirus B19, influenza, CMV and Epstein-Barr virus, according to a later analysis. According to the authors, the approach could potentially be generalized to other disease states and immunological phenotypes. A cluster of highly shared sequence variants was judged likely to be a technical artifact of the sequencing pipeline. Most TCR sequences were observed very rarely across donors, whereas some public TCRs were present in many individuals. In both the original and validation cohorts, the classifier was reported to diagnose cytomegalovirus status with high specificity and sensitivity. According to a later analysis, TCR association rates differed among HLA loci, with DRB1 alleles showing the most associated TCRs and HLA-C alleles showing the fewest. An association between a missense DCLRE1C variant and V-gene and J-gene trimming of TCR beta chains was found in a later genetic analysis and replicated in an independent cohort. Immune exposure information for the cohort was limited to CMV serostatus. Assigning TCR associations to individual alleles was difficult when HLA alleles, especially DR and DQ, strongly co-occurred. The study listed 164 TCR beta chains as associated with cytomegalovirus. Correlated functional status among segregating V segments might be attributable to linkage disequilibrium, but an unknown experimental factor could not be ruled out. Compared with equally common non-associated chains, HLA-associated TCR beta chains in a later analysis were more clonally expanded and had lower generation probabilities. According to a later genetic analysis, donors in an Asian-associated ancestry cluster had fewer N-insertions in productive TCRs than the approximately 630-donor mean. HLA typing was unavailable for some donors at each locus, so association tests used only the typed subset. A further reported finding was that TCR beta sequences accurately predicted the HLA-A and HLA-B alleles for most subjects in the first cohort. Roughly uniform sequencing depth across donors was assumed in presence/absence analyses, although this assumption may not hold. According to a later analysis, most CMV-associated TCR beta chains appeared to be HLA-restricted, and the HLA associations seemed to be driven largely by CMV exposure.

The receptor library was made with the immunoSEQ multiplex PCR assay. For the multiplex PCR, a mixture combining 60 forward primers for TCR Vbeta segments and 13 reverse primers for TCR Jbeta segments was used. The CDR3 region of rearranged TCR beta genes was amplified from genomic DNA by a multiplex PCR assay. Amplified TCR beta libraries were sequenced as 87-base-pair reads on the Illumina HiSeq System. The authors' pipeline ran thus. A later analysis tallied approximately 87 million unique TCR beta chains across the approximately 670 repertoires, and approximately 12 million of those chains were shared by two or more donors. Raw reads were error-corrected and collapsed into unique sequences by a nearest-neighbor algorithm in which closely related sequences were merged to remove PCR and sequencing errors. Alignment of CDR3 sequences to IMGT reference sequences was used to assign V, D and J gene segments. For a sequence to be retained, at least a six-nucleotide match to both a V gene segment and a J gene segment was required. A rearrangement was called productive if the CDR3 had no stop codons and remained in frame with V and J, and every other rearrangement was called non-productive. CDR3 was defined by IMGT convention, running from the second conserved V-encoded cysteine to the conserved J-encoded phenylalanine. Sequences without an unambiguous match to a single V gene segment were excluded from the earlier analysis of a few hundred of the donors. In an earlier analysis of approximately 550 of the donors, V segments were called functional above 56.7% productive rearrangements and were called segregating when the between-donor standard deviation exceeded 5%. To diagnose cytomegalovirus status from the catalog of TCR beta chain sequences, a statistical classification framework was built. V and J gene assignment, in a later analysis, came from comparing TCR nucleotide sequences with IMGT/GENE-DB human TR gene sequences. In a later analysis, CDR3 sequences and most-parsimonious VDJ recombination scenarios were assigned using the TCRdist pipeline. In a later analysis, each TCR beta chain was defined by its CDR3 amino acid sequence together with its V-gene family, and reads lacking a unique V-gene family were excluded. A later analysis removed nearly 600 highly shared, low-generation-probability nucleotide sequences to deal with suspected cross-contamination and a sequencing artifact. A later analysis calculated a clonal expansion index for each public chain from normalized within-repertoire ranks of inferred template counts. In a later analysis, generation probabilities were computed using a VDJ recombination model fitted to out-of-frame rearrangements, and the results were checked against IGoR. In a later analysis, hypergeometric tests were used to score TCR-TCR, TCR-HLA and TCR-CMV co-occurrence, with a repertoire-size bias correction applied to TCR pairs. To estimate false discovery rates, a later analysis permuted the HLA or CMV assignments 20 times. In a later analysis, co-occurring TCRs were grouped using DBSCAN, and TCRdist sequence similarity was added for clustering within HLA-allele-positive subsets. Co-occurrence clustering excluded repertoires with fewer than 30,000 or more than 120,000 public chains, plus five with anomalous nucleotide sharing. TCRdb took over this immuneACCESS table, retaining in-frame rearrangements with V and J assigned. Such tables are incomplete; in checked studies, under half of the missing clones stem from an unresolved V gene, and the remainder is unexplained. V, J and clone size were drawn from that table, and D and trimming were deduced from the DNA. This sample holds around 180,000 clones; approximately 71% were observed only once. The top ten clonotypes cover roughly 1.6% of the sample.

What was sequenced was PBMCs. This receptor was identified in a girl aged 10 to 17 in good health and CMV-seronegative.

The CDR3 amino acid sequence is: CASSAPSLATGELFF. The nucleotide sequence reads TGTGCCAGCAGCGCCCCCTCACTAGCGACCGGGGAGCTGTTTTTT. Recombination linked TRBV28 to TRBJ2-2, with 7 middle bases fitting TRBD2. Per the germline V gene, MDHEN is the CDR1 and SYDVKM is the CDR2. The germline V and J ends show losses of 6 bases and 5 bases respectively, and no gene match explains 9 bases of the junction. From cysteine to phenylalanine, the CDR3 is 15 amino acids long. CDR3 DNA only is kept here, 45 bases in frame from base 1.